This T cell receptor beta chain was sequenced in a study of breast tumors, draining lymph nodes, adjacent tissues. General study findings and limits: Compared with basal-like, luminal-like tumors shared significantly more repertoire with nontumor tissue. That most tumor T cells come from lymph nodes remained unproven. Most tumor T cells seemingly derive from lymph node, then expand in tumor. Tumor TCR diversity was below lymph nodes but above nontumor tissue.

TCRdb re-called the multiplex PCR reads with MiXCR, one entry per CDR3 protein. This table holds over 15,000 distinct CDR3 sequences, around 50% found once. Details on this clonotype: What it binds is not known.

This receptor was obtained from a female donor with breast cancer. Some clones in this sample may be carry-over from other donors' samples. What was sequenced was tumor-adjacent breast tissue.

The CDR3 sequence is CSAREQTSGSYEQYF. The CDR3, as DNA: TGCAGTGCTAGAGAACAGACTAGCGGGAGTTACGAGCAGTACTTC. This chain uses TRBV20-1 with TRBJ2-7; 12 bases agree with TRBD2. This CDR3 comprises 15 residues. With 0 bases clipped from V and 4 bases from J, the junction kept 4 bases outside the gene matches. CDR1 is DFQATT, CDR2 SNEGSKA, per germline (reference sequence).